The present entry profiles one TCR beta chain with its context. Its matching antigen is unknown. This sample is part of a study of cytomegalovirus exposure and HLA in healthy donors. Regarding the study as a whole: According to the study, some 160 TCR beta chains were cytomegalovirus-associated.

Germline CDR1 MRHNA, CDR2 SNTAGT. The V segment lost 4 bases and the J segment 1 base; nucleotides outside the gene matches: 5. The CDR3 runs to 15 residues. This PCR relied on a set of 60 Vbeta primers and 13 Jbeta primers. TCRdb keeps only in-frame clones here, not all; method: immunoSEQ multiplex PCR. The sample consists of about 120,000 clones, 9% to 10% of them appearing once. Sequenced material: PBMCs. The chain couples TRBV6-4 to TRBJ2-3; 7 bases fit TRBD2. The receptor's source is a young man in good health and CMV-seronegative. The CDR3 loop reads CASSVDAGGTDTQYF. The CDR3 nucleotides read TGTGCCAGCAGTGTAGATGCGGGGGGCACAGATACGCAGTATTTT.